A single sample gave rise to the 9 T cell receptor beta chains below, sequenced in a study of cytomegalovirus exposure and HLA in healthy donors. Data came from immunoSEQ multiplex PCR; TCRdb stores just in-frame clones and leaves some out. The data show 250,000 or so clones, with about 90% seen just once and 12% held by the top ten. Sequencing used PBMCs. These receptors were taken from a man aged 18 to 30 in good health and CMV-seropositive.

V is TRBV7-8 and J is TRBJ2-7, with D maybe TRBD1 (7 bases). CDR1 SGHVS and CDR2 FQNEAQ come from the germline V gene. Trimming cost V 7 bases and J 4 bases, with 17 bases left between them. There are 14 residues in the CDR3. CDR3 in amino acids: CASTLGGQRYEQYF. CDR3 DNA: TGTGCCAGCACCTTGGGGGGACAGAGATACGAGCAGTACTTC.

The chain couples TRBV11-2 to TRBJ1-2; D not certain. Germline V lookup: CDR1 SGHAT, CDR2 FQNNGV. The CDR3 sequence is 13 residues long. V was cut by 7 bases and J by 0 bases, with 9 bases left in between. In DNA form, the CDR3 reads TGTGCCAGCACCCACCCCCCTAACTATGGCTACACCTTC. It specifies CASTHPPNYGYTF.

This clone has just one count. The rearrangement links TRBV7-3 to TRBJ2-6; D is unclear. The CDR3 loop spans 14 amino acids. The germline gives CDR1 SGHTA, CDR2 FQGTGA. V lost 4 bases and J 1 base, leaving 5 bases between the germline ends. The CDR3 DNA is TGTGCCAGCAGCTCGCTATCTGGGGCCAACGTCCTGACTTTC. Translating it yields CASSSLSGANVLTF.

This chain links TRBV5-1 with TRBJ1-2; the D gene is possibly TRBD1 (6 bases). Per germline, CDR1 SGHRS and CDR2 YFSETQ. V was pared by 0 bases and J by 4 bases, with 13 bases between. The CDR3 length is 15 residues. The CDR3 nucleotides read TGCGCCAGCAGCTTGGGACAGGCCTGGGCCTATGGCTACACCTTC. Its translation is CASSLGQAWAYGYTF.

CDR3: CASSINGLAGWSDTQYF. The CDR3 DNA is TGTGCCAGTAGTATCAACGGACTAGCGGGATGGTCAGATACGCAGTATTTT. The V and J genes are TRBV19 and TRBJ2-3; 12 bases match TRBD2. The CDR3 runs to 17 residues. Germline CDR1 reads LNHDA; CDR2 reads SQIVND (reference sequence). Trimming cost V 3 bases and J 4 bases; bases outside gene matches: 8. Complete variable domain (other parts from reference TRBV19 and TRBJ2-3): DGGITQSPKYLFRKEGQNVTLSCEQNLNHDAMYWYRQDPGQGLRLIYYSQIVNDFQKGDIAEGYSVSREKKESFPLTVTSAQKNPTAFYLCASSINGLAGWSDTQYFGPGTRLTVL.

The chain carries TRBV29-1 and TRBJ2-3; 9 nucleotides match TRBD1. V was pared by 4 bases and J by 4 bases, with 0 bases of the junction left unmatched. This CDR3 spans 12 amino acids. Germline loops: CDR1 SQVTM, CDR2 ANQGSEA. CDR3: CSVGQGADTQYF. The CDR3 DNA follows: TGCAGCGTTGGACAGGGGGCAGATACGCAGTATTTT.

CDR3 sequence reads: CSVQGTVGTRSYEQYF. CDR3 in DNA: TGCAGCGTCCAGGGGACGGTCGGGACGAGATCCTACGAGCAGTACTTC. V is TRBV29-1 and J is TRBJ2-7; perhaps TRBD1 as D (6 bases). The germline CDR1 and CDR2 sequences are SQVTM and ANQGSEA. This CDR3 contains 16 residues. V was pared by 6 bases and J by 1 base, with 22 bases between.

V is TRBV6-1 and J is TRBJ2-7; D remains unclear. CDR1 MNHNS and CDR2 SASEGT come from the germline V gene. The ends were cut back, 2 bases at V and 3 bases at J, with 8 bases in the middle. The CDR3 is 13 amino acids. The DNA of the CDR3 is TGTGCCAGCAGTGAATCCACCTTCTACGAGCAGTACTTC. Its translation: CASSESTFYEQYF.

This rearrangement joins TRBV7-8 to TRBJ2-7; 9 bases match TRBD2. Trimming at V came to 4 bases and at J to 3 bases, leaving 16 bases not matched to a gene. From germline, CDR1 is SGHVS and CDR2 FQNEAQ. The CDR3 runs to 18 residues. The CDR3 region is CASSYTYIAGDPYYEQYF. The CDR3 DNA follows: TGTGCCAGCAGCTACACATATATAGCGGGAGACCCCTACTACGAGCAGTACTTC.